This record concerns one T cell receptor beta chain sequence. After removal of 0 bases from V and 10 bases from J, the junction contained 3 bases not matched to a gene. Germline assignment: CDR1 SGDLS and CDR2 YYNGEE. The CDR3 spans 13 residues. The source of the sample is a study of blood T cell repertoires in COVID-19. Study background: Samples representing acute and convalescent COVID-19 were sourced from the United States, Italy and Spain. The cDNA or gDNA used as material had been derived from T cells, B-cell-depleted T cells, or PBMCs.

In the original processing: From reference gene primer amplification, estimates of nucleated cell counts were derived. Measured with immunoSEQ multiplex PCR; TCRdb has only the in-frame clones, and not every one. The DNA was the basis for D and trimming; V, J and clone size are from that table. The sample records about 160,000 clones, over 85% being singletons. The gene calls are TRBV9 and TRBJ1-4; 7 bases are a match to TRBD1. The sequenced sample consisted of peripheral blood. The TCR was taken from a woman in her 50s with acute or convalescent COVID-19. Here the CDR3 DNA reads TGTGCCAGCAGCGTAGAAGAGGGGGCAAAACTGTTTTTT. Translation gives CASSVEEGAKLFF.